What follows describes a single T cell receptor (beta chain). No antigen is known for it. This record comes from a study of EBV T-cell therapy then PD-1 blockade in nasopharyngeal carcinoma. As to treatment: AdE1-LMPpoly-expanded autologous EBV-specific T-cell therapy followed by anti-PD-1 nivolumab. Clones were read by immunoSEQ multiplex PCR, and TCRdb kept only the in-frame ones, dropping some. The profile shows 15,000 to 20,000 clones, roughly 88% of them singletons. In germline, CDR1 is MNHEY, CDR2 SVGEGT. The CDR3 runs 14 residues. Trimming cost V 4 bases and J 6 bases, with 13 bases left between them.

The clonotype was recovered from a man in his forties with nasopharyngeal carcinoma. This material consisted of CD8+ T cells from blood, taken at day 0 from a patient whose treatment included autologous EBV-specific T cells and nivolumab. The chain recombines TRBV6-2 or TRBV6-3 with TRBJ1-5; TRBD1 is a possible D gene (6 bases). The CDR3 bases are TGTGCCAGCAGTTCGACAGGCTTCGGTCAGCCCCAGCATTTT. It specifies CASSSTGFGQPQHF.